These 26 T cell receptor beta chains originate from one sample sequenced in a study of Ad26.COV2.S vaccination and SARS-CoV-2 variants. Clones were sequenced by immunoSEQ multiplex PCR, and TCRdb holds only the in-frame ones, with some missing. In the table there are about 680,000 clones, about 90% of which are singletons. Sample treatment: around 19 received Ad26.COV2.S at low or high dose, single or two shots; about 5 received placebo; per-sample allocation not given. Material that was analyzed had been drawn on day 63 after the first vaccine or placebo injection. The sequencing here drew on peripheral blood, taken in a trial of Ad26.COV2.S vaccine versus placebo. These receptors were obtained from a person aged 18-65 years who received the Ad26.COV2.S COVID-19 vaccine or a placebo.

The chain is built from TRBV5-1 and TRBJ1-4, with TRBD1 matching 7 bases. CDR1 is SGHRS and CDR2 is YFSETQ in the germline V gene. The CDR3 sequence is 16 residues long. Trimming at V came to 0 bases and at J to 5 bases, leaving 7 bases not matched to a gene. CDR3 sequence (DNA): TGCGCCAGCAGCTTGGCGACAGGGAAGCAGAATGAAAAACTGTTTTTT. Translated: CASSLATGKQNEKLFF.

The chain employs TRBV25-1 and TRBJ2-1; no firm D call. Trimming took 5 bases from V and 7 from J, leaving 21 bases between them. CDR1 is MGHDK, CDR2 SYGVNS, per germline. The CDR3 runs to 16 residues. CDR3 DNA sequence: TGTGCCAGCAGTCCTACCTTGAAGGCGGCACCTAATGAGCAGTTCTTC. Residues: CASSPTLKAAPNEQFF.

V gene TRBV7-9 combines with J gene TRBJ2-7; TRBD2 matches at 12 bases. This CDR3 comprises 15 residues. V was clipped by 5 bases and J by 7 bases; unmatched bases: 9. The germline V gene has CDR1 SEHNR and CDR2 FQNEAQ (reference sequence). The CDR3 loop reads CASSPLAGGPLEQYF. In DNA form, the CDR3 reads TGTGCCAGCAGCCCCCTAGCGGGGGGGCCTTTGGAGCAGTACTTC.

The chain uses TRBV4-2 and TRBJ2-1; 7 nucleotides match TRBD2. The germline V gene has CDR1 LGHNA and CDR2 YNFKEQ. V shed 0 bases and J 3 bases; nucleotides not matched to a gene: 14. There are 19 residues in the CDR3. The CDR3 here is CASSQDPVIVTGGYNEQFF. CDR3 DNA: TGTGCCAGCAGCCAAGATCCGGTTATAGTGACGGGAGGCTACAATGAGCAGTTCTTC.

V and J are TRBV20-1 and TRBJ1-2; D is unclear. Deletions cut 0 bases from V and 8 bases from J, with 4 bases between. The length of the CDR3 is 10 residues. Looked up from germline, CDR1 is DFQATT and CDR2 is SNEGSKA (reference sequence). The CDR3 loop reads CSARELGYTF. The CDR3 nucleotides read TGCAGTGCTAGAGAGCTGGGCTACACCTTC.

The V gene is TRBV30, the J gene TRBJ1-1, with TRBD1 as a possible D gene (6 bases). Germline V lookup: CDR1 GTSNPN, CDR2 SVGIG (reference sequence). V was cut by 3 bases and J by 0 bases, with 8 bases left in between. The CDR3 has 13 residues. CDR3 nucleotide sequence: TGTGCCTGGAGAAACAGGGTGAACACTGAAGCTTTCTTT. Its protein is CAWRNRVNTEAFF.

DNA for the CDR3: TGTGCCAGCAGCCCCCCGGGACAGGGAATCAATGAAAAACTGTTTTTT. Its translation: CASSPPGQGINEKLFF. The V call is TRBV7-9, the J call TRBJ1-4; 9 bases agree with TRBD1. This CDR3 is 16 amino acids long. The V gene end was trimmed by 5 bases and the J gene end by 5 bases; junction bases not matched to a gene: 9. Looked up from germline, CDR1 is SEHNR and CDR2 is FQNEAQ (reference sequence). The entire variable domain, with the rest obtained from reference TRBV7-9 and TRBJ1-4, is as follows: DTGVSQNPRHKITKRGQNVTFRCDPISEHNRLYWYRQTLGQGPEFLTYFQNEAQLEKSRLLSDRFSAERPKGSFSTLEIQRTEQGDSAMYLCASSPPGQGINEKLFFGSGTQLSVL.

The J gene is TRBJ2-1, the V gene TRBV4-1, with 8 bases aligning to TRBD2. CDR1 is MGHRA and CDR2 is YSYEKL in the germline V gene. V dropped 4 bases and J dropped 5; count of bases not matched to a gene: 7. The CDR3 extends over 15 amino acids. CDR3 DNA: TGCGCCAGCAGCCGCGGACTAGCCGGTCACAATGAGCAGTTCTTC. This codes for CASSRGLAGHNEQFF.

The genes are TRBV6-5 and TRBJ2-1, with a tentative D call TRBD2 (5 bases). Germline CDR1 and CDR2: MNHEY and SVGAGI. V was clipped by 6 bases and J by 6 bases, with 6 bases between them. The CDR3 is made up of 11 amino acids. The CDR3 DNA reads as TGTGCCAGCAGGAGCGGCAATGAGCAGTTCTTC. Its protein product is CASRSGNEQFF.

The chain couples TRBV5-1 to TRBJ2-7; D is uncertain. The CDR3 spans 14 residues. Germline-derived CDR1 and CDR2 are SGHRS and YFSETQ. V was shortened by 6 bases and J by 0 bases, with 13 bases between the two germline ends. CDR3 coding DNA: TGCGCCAGCACCCCGACCCGCGGCTCCTACGAGCAGTACTTC. Amino acid sequence: CASTPTRGSYEQYF.

This chain uses TRBV19 with TRBJ2-7; 7 nucleotides agree with TRBD1. Germline loops: CDR1 LNHDA, CDR2 SQIVND (reference sequence). The CDR3 length is 16 residues. The ends lost 10 bases at V and 2 bases at J; junction bases unmatched: 17. CDR3 sequence (DNA): TGTGCCACCCAACAGGGGCTTGGGAGACCTACCTACGAGCAGTACTTC. Translated, it gives CATQQGLGRPTYEQYF.

The CDR3 loop reads CASKEDSEGYTF. As DNA, the CDR3 is TGTGCCAGCAAAGAGGACAGTGAAGGCTACACCTTC. The chain is built from TRBV2 and TRBJ1-2, with D tentatively TRBD1 (6 bases). This CDR3 is 12 amino acids long. V lost 7 bases and J 8 bases, leaving 14 bases between the germline ends. Germline V lookup: CDR1 SNHLY, CDR2 FYNNEI. Looking up the rest from reference TRBV2 and TRBJ1-2 gives the full variable domain: EPEVTQTPSHQVTQMGQEVILRCVPISNHLYFYWYRQILGQKVEFLVSFYNNEISEKSEIFDDQFSVERPDGSNFTLKIRSTKLEDSAMYFCASKEDSEGYTFGSGTRLTVV.

The genes are TRBV10-3 and TRBJ2-3, with 9 bases fitting TRBD2. J gave up 3 bases and V 10 bases, and 11 bases lay outside the gene matches. The CDR3 runs 15 residues. Germline CDR1 and CDR2: ENHRY and SYGVKD. CDR3 DNA: TGTGCCACAACTAGCGGGCGTGTCGGAACAGATACGCAGTATTTT. Amino acid sequence: CATTSGRVGTDTQYF.

The rearrangement joins TRBV3-1 (or the pseudogene TRBV3-2) to TRBJ1-1, with TRBD1 identical over 12 bases. With V trimmed by 1 base and J by 10 bases, 7 bases remained unmatched. Germline CDR1 reads LGHDT; CDR2 reads YNNKEL (reference sequence). The CDR3 is made up of 15 amino acids. The CDR3 reads CASSQGGQGAFGAFF. CDR3 DNA sequence: TGTGCCAGCAGCCAAGGGGGACAGGGGGCATTCGGAGCTTTCTTT.

This clone was picked up a small number of times. This rearrangement joins TRBV30 to TRBJ1-6; D not certain. Germline values: CDR1 GTSNPN, CDR2 SVGIG (reference sequence). The germline V and J ends were trimmed by 3 bases and 5 bases, with 11 bases remaining between them. The CDR3 is 14 amino acids. The CDR3: CAWRRLGNNSPLHF. The CDR3, as DNA: TGTGCCTGGAGACGACTAGGGAATAATTCACCCCTCCACTTT.

Here the CDR3 reads CAWSVTLAGTTDTQYF. The CDR3 DNA sequence: TGTGCCTGGAGTGTAACCCTAGCGGGGACCACAGATACGCAGTATTTT. The rearrangement uses TRBV30 and TRBJ2-3; 9 nucleotides align to TRBD2. From germline, CDR1 is GTSNPN and CDR2 SVGIG (reference sequence). The CDR3 is 16 residues long. After removal of 0 bases from V and 2 bases from J, the junction contained 6 bases not matched to a gene.

The V and J genes are TRBV11-2 and TRBJ2-3; D is perhaps TRBD2 (5 bases). The V gene lost 5 bases and the J gene lost 2 bases, with 11 bases spanning the gap. The CDR3 has 14 residues. Germline-derived CDR1 and CDR2 are SGHAT and FQNNGV. CDR3 residues: CASSASGDTDTQYF. CDR3 DNA: TGTGCCAGCAGCGCCAGCGGCGACACAGATACGCAGTATTTT. Full variable domain (remainder filled in from reference TRBV11-2 and TRBJ2-3): EAGVAQSPRYKIIEKRQSVAFWCNPISGHATLYWYQQILGQGPKLLIQFQNNGVVDDSQLPKDRFSAERLKGVDSTLKIQPAKLEDSAVYLCASSASGDTDTQYFGPGTRLTVL.

The V call is TRBV19, the J call TRBJ2-3, with D unclear. CDR3 length: 14 amino acids. Germline lookup yields CDR1 LNHDA and CDR2 SQIVND (reference sequence). The V end lost 1 base, the J end lost 0 bases, and 5 bases lay between the germline ends. CDR3 sequence: CASSIGYSTDTQYF. The CDR3 DNA reads as TGTGCCAGTAGTATAGGTTATAGCACAGATACGCAGTATTTT.

The chain employs TRBV7-2 and TRBJ1-5; D not certain. The germline CDR1 and CDR2 sequences are SGHTA and FQGNSA. Trimming took off 5 bases at V and 7 bases at J, with 9 bases between the two ends. The CDR3 length is 12 residues. CDR3 nucleotides: TGTGCCAGCAGCCCCCCGGGACAGCCCCAGCATTTT. Translating it yields CASSPPGQPQHF. Together with reference TRBV7-2 and TRBJ1-5, the CDR3 gives the full variable domain: GAGVSQSPSNKVTEKGKDVELRCDPISGHTALYWYRQSLGQGLEFLIYFQGNSAPDKSGLPSDRFSAERTGGSVSTLTIQRTQQEDSAVYLCASSPPGQPQHFGDGTRLSIL.

This chain joins TRBV19 and TRBJ1-4; 7 bases line up with TRBD1. Germline V CDR1 and CDR2: LNHDA, SQIVND (reference sequence). The CDR3 consists of 14 residues. V lost 10 bases and J lost 6; bases outside the gene matches: 11. The CDR3 nucleotides read TGTGCCACCAGGGGGGTGCCGAATGATGAAAAACTGTTTTTT. This codes for CATRGVPNDEKLFF.

The J gene is TRBJ1-1, the V gene TRBV5-5, with 11 nucleotides matching TRBD1. Germline loops: CDR1 SGHKS, CDR2 YYEKEE (reference sequence). V was clipped by 4 bases and J by 3 bases; unmatched bases: 2. CDR3 length: 14 amino acids. Here the CDR3 reads CASSAGQGDTEAFF. As DNA, the CDR3 is TGTGCCAGCAGCGCGGGACAGGGGGACACTGAAGCTTTCTTT.

This chain links TRBV10-3 with TRBJ1-1, with D tentatively TRBD1 (5 bases). The CDR3 totals 15 residues. Trimming stripped 4 bases from V and 1 base from J, with 13 bases between. Germline CDR1 ENHRY, CDR2 SYGVKD. This CDR3 is CAISGREGTNTEAFF. CDR3 DNA: TGTGCCATCAGTGGCCGGGAGGGGACGAACACTGAAGCTTTCTTT.

J is TRBJ2-5 and V is TRBV5-6; D unclear. Germline V gene sequence: CDR1 SGHDT, CDR2 YYEEEE. This CDR3 is 14 amino acids long. V dropped 0 bases and J dropped 5 bases, with 11 bases sitting between them. The CDR3 is CASSLDYRFETQYF. CDR3 bases: TGTGCCAGCAGCTTGGACTATCGTTTTGAGACCCAGTACTTC.

The V and J genes are TRBV30 and TRBJ1-6; D uncertain. The V gene lost 2 bases and the J gene lost 7 bases, with 9 bases spanning the gap. CDR1 is GTSNPN and CDR2 is SVGIG in the germline V gene (reference sequence). There are 13 residues in the CDR3. The CDR3 DNA is TGTGCCTGGAGTCCGACATTAAATTCACCCCTCCACTTT. Residues: CAWSPTLNSPLHF. Supplemented by reference TRBV30 and TRBJ1-6, the full variable domain reads SQTIHQWPATLVQPVGSPLSLECTVEGTSNPNLYWYRQAAGRGLQLLFYSVGIGQISSEVPQNLSASRPQDRQFILSSKKLLLSDSGFYLCAWSPTLNSPLHFGNGTRLTVT.

This chain links TRBV7-8 with TRBJ1-1; TRBD1 is a possible D gene (5 bases). Germline-derived CDR1 and CDR2 are SGHVS and FQNEAQ. The CDR3 sequence is 16 residues long. Between the trimmed V and J ends, which lost 0 bases and 1 base, there was a span of 12 bases. CDR3 bases: TGTGCCAGCAGCTTAGCTTGGGGACTCACGAACACTGAAGCTTTCTTT. This codes for CASSLAWGLTNTEAFF.

The V gene is TRBV23-1, the J gene TRBJ1-1, with D possibly being TRBD1 (5 bases). TRBV23-1 is marked as an open reading frame, function uncertain. V lost 4 bases and J lost 7, with 10 bases in between. The CDR3 consists of 12 residues. CDR3 amino acids: CASSPRVFEAFF. The DNA of the CDR3 is TGCGCCAGCAGTCCCAGGGTGTTTGAAGCTTTCTTT.